The 25 T cell receptor beta chains below all came from one sample that was sequenced in a study of CD8 T cells in ankylosing spondylitis. TCRdb reprocessed the 5' RACE reads with MiXCR, giving one entry per CDR3 protein. The table lists approximately 250,000 distinct CDR3 sequences, approximately 8.4% of them singletons. The specimen sequenced was blood, either unsorted or a sorted T cell fraction (not recorded which). These receptors all stem from a female donor with ankylosing spondylitis or in good health (not recorded which).

This clonotype was picked up many times. The J gene is TRBJ2-5, the V gene TRBV5-1; no clear D. CDR1 SGHRS and CDR2 YFSETQ come from the germline V gene. This CDR3 has 14 amino acids. V lost 1 base, J lost 3 bases, and 10 bases lay in between. The CDR3 here is CASSLKKGEETQYF. In DNA form, the CDR3 reads TGCGCCAGCAGCTTGAAGAAAGGTGAAGAGACCCAGTACTTC.

This clonotype was seen at least ten times. The CDR3 DNA reads as TGCGCCAGCAGCTTGGGACCGGGACAACAAGAGACCCAGTACTTC. It specifies CASSLGPGQQETQYF. The chain carries TRBV5-1 and TRBJ2-5; possible D gene TRBD1, 6 bases. Germline V lookup: CDR1 SGHRS, CDR2 YFSETQ. CDR3 size: 15 residues. V dropped 0 bases and J dropped 2 bases, with 11 bases sitting between them.

This clonotype occurred many times. This chain links TRBV2 with TRBJ1-1, with D possibly matching TRBD1 (6 bases). CDR1 and CDR2 (germline): SNHLY, FYNNEI. This CDR3 is 15 amino acids long. Trimming removed 4 bases at V and 6 bases at J, with 18 bases between. CDR3 DNA sequence: TGTGCCAGCAGTGCCTCCGGGGGCGGTGTGGCTGAAGCTTTCTTT. Amino acid sequence: CASSASGGGVAEAFF. Variable domain in full (rest from reference TRBV2 and TRBJ1-1): EPEVTQTPSHQVTQMGQEVILRCVPISNHLYFYWYRQILGQKVEFLVSFYNNEISEKSEIFDDQFSVERPDGSNFTLKIRSTKLEDSAMYFCASSASGGGVAEAFFGQGTRLTVV.

This clonotype was observed many times. The genes are TRBV20-1 and TRBJ2-1, with 11 nucleotides matching TRBD2. The V gene's germline CDR1 is DFQATT and CDR2 SNEGSKA (reference sequence). The CDR3 length is 17 residues. Unmatched junction bases numbered 9, after V lost 0 bases and J lost 5 bases. The CDR3 DNA follows: TGCAGTGCTAGAGATGGGGGAGGGACTAGCGGCAACAATGAGCAGTTCTTC. It codes for CSARDGGGTSGNNEQFF.

Regarding this clonotype: The junction departs from the called germline gene at one end, perhaps through a read error. The chain combines TRBV9 with TRBJ2-1; 12 bases are a match to TRBD2. Germline V lookup: CDR1 SGDLS, CDR2 YYNGEE. The CDR3 is made up of 16 amino acids. The CDR3 here is CAGSPQTSGSHVEQFF. The CDR3 nucleotides are TGTGCCGGCAGCCCTCAGACTAGCGGGAGTCATGTTGAGCAGTTCTTC. Together with reference TRBV9 and TRBJ2-1, the CDR3 gives the full variable domain: DSGVTQTPKHLITATGQRVTLRCSPRSGDLSVYWYQQSLDQGLQFLIQYYNGEERAKGNILERFSAQQFPDLHSELNLSSLELGDSALYFCAGSPQTSGSHVEQFFGPGTRLTVL.

This clonotype appeared many times. J is TRBJ1-4 and V is TRBV29-1, with D possibly being TRBD1 (5 bases). CDR1 is SQVTM and CDR2 is ANQGSEA in the germline V gene. This CDR3 has 11 amino acids. Deletions cut 0 bases from V and 13 bases from J, with 9 bases between. CDR3 sequence (DNA): TGCAGCGTTGAAGAGGGGCAGTTACTGTTTTTT. Translated, it gives CSVEEGQLLFF.

This chain connects TRBV7-9 to TRBJ2-5; TRBD2 matches 10 bases. The ends lost 7 bases at V and 5 bases at J; junction bases unmatched: 4. The CDR3 is 13 residues long. CDR1 is SEHNR and CDR2 is FQNEAQ in the germline V gene (reference sequence). The CDR3 DNA follows: TGTGCCAGCACCAAACTAGCGGGGGAGACCCAGTACTTC. As protein: CASTKLAGETQYF.

The CDR3 here is CASSNRDSTYEQYF. In DNA form, the CDR3 reads TGTGCCAGCAGCAATAGGGACAGCACCTACGAGCAGTACTTC. The V call is TRBV9, the J call TRBJ2-7; 7 bases agree with TRBD1. The J segment lost 2 bases and the V segment lost 4 bases, leaving 6 bases of the junction unmatched. Looked up from germline, CDR1 is SGDLS and CDR2 is YYNGEE. CDR3 length: 14 residues.

The table lists this clonotype with many counts. The chain joins TRBV20-1 to TRBJ2-1, with TRBD2 identical over 8 bases. After removal of 0 bases from V and 9 bases from J, the junction contained 13 bases not matched to a gene. Germline values: CDR1 DFQATT, CDR2 SNEGSKA (reference sequence). The CDR3 sequence is 16 residues long. CDR3 region: CSARDPEGTSKIEQFF. CDR3 coding DNA: TGCAGTGCTAGAGACCCTGAGGGGACTAGTAAAATTGAGCAGTTCTTC.

This clonotype occurred many times. V usage is TRBV18 and J usage is TRBJ1-1; 9 bases line up with TRBD1. CDR1 is KGHSH and CDR2 is LQKENI in the germline V gene. The CDR3 sequence is 15 residues long. The V segment lost 6 bases and the J segment 1 base; nucleotides outside the gene matches: 6. The CDR3 DNA is TGTGCCAGCTCTCCAAGGGGACAGGGGAACACTGAAGCTTTCTTT. Translating it yields CASSPRGQGNTEAFF. Complete variable domain (other parts from reference TRBV18 and TRBJ1-1): NAGVMQNPRHLVRRRGQEARLRCSPMKGHSHVYWYRQLPEEGLKFMVYLQKENIIDESGMPKERFSAEFPKEGPSILRIQQVVRGDSAAYFCASSPRGQGNTEAFFGQGTRLTVV.

This clonotype was counted between two and nine times. A single base separates this from a much larger clone, so it may be a read error. This rearrangement joins TRBV5-5 to TRBJ2-2; D may be TRBD1 (5 bases). Germline CDR1 SGHKS, CDR2 YYEKEE (reference sequence). There are 16 residues in the CDR3. Written as DNA, the CDR3 is TGTGCCGGCAGCCCTCAGGGTGTCGCGAACACCGGGGAGCTGTTTTTT. It translates to CAGSPQGVANTGELFF.

This clonotype came up many times. This chain connects TRBV20-1 to TRBJ2-2; D is perhaps TRBD2 (7 bases). This CDR3 spans 14 amino acids. V was clipped by 6 bases and J by 10 bases, with 21 bases between them. Germline loops: CDR1 DFQATT, CDR2 SNEGSKA (reference sequence). Here the CDR3 DNA reads TGCAGTGCCCCATCACAGGGAGGGCCGGAGGAGCTGTTTTTT. Protein product: CSAPSQGGPEELFF.

In its sample, this clonotype was seen many times. The chain carries TRBV7-9 and TRBJ2-5, with D perhaps assigned TRBD1 or TRBD2 (6 bases each). The V gene's germline CDR1 is SEHNR and CDR2 FQNEAQ (reference sequence). This CDR3 has 15 amino acids. Trimming shortened V by 8 bases and J by 1 base, and 17 bases separated the two germline ends. As DNA, the CDR3 is TGTGCCAGCGTCCCGGAGGGGGTCATCCAAGAGACCCAGTACTTC. Translating it yields CASVPEGVIQETQYF.

This clonotype has a count of ten or more. The rearrangement joins TRBV24-1 to TRBJ2-2; TRBD2 agrees at 10 bases. The junction had 10 bases not matched to a gene; V was cut back by 3 bases and J by 4 bases. CDR1 and CDR2 (germline): KGHDR, SFDVKD. CDR3 length: 18 residues. CDR3 sequence (DNA): TGTGCCACCAGTGATGTACGACTAGCGGGTGGAATCACCGGGGAGCTGTTTTTT. Translation gives CATSDVRLAGGITGELFF.

This clonotype was seen a handful of times. The V call is TRBV20-1, the J call TRBJ2-3, with 7 positions matching TRBD2. This CDR3 spans 14 amino acids. V lost 3 bases to trimming and J lost 0 bases; unmatched junction nucleotides: 3. Germline assignment: CDR1 DFQATT and CDR2 SNEGSKA (reference sequence). The CDR3 is CSARLADSTDTQYF. As DNA, the CDR3 is TGCAGTGCTAGGCTAGCGGACAGCACAGATACGCAGTATTTT.

This clonotype was counted many times. The chain joins TRBV7-2 to TRBJ2-7; TRBD2 is a possible D gene (6 bases). V lost 7 bases and J lost 6, with 16 bases in between. This CDR3 spans 13 amino acids. CDR1 and CDR2 from the germline V gene are SGHTA and FQGNSA. CDR3 nucleotide sequence: TGTGCCAGCATCCCGGGAGCTTTGGGCGAGCAGTACTTC. It codes for CASIPGALGEQYF.

This clonotype was picked up many times. The V gene is TRBV9, the J gene TRBJ2-1; TRBD2 aligns across 7 bases. Germline V lookup: CDR1 SGDLS, CDR2 YYNGEE. The V gene end was trimmed by 0 bases and the J gene end by 2 bases; junction bases not matched to a gene: 8. This CDR3 spans 17 amino acids. The CDR3 is CASSVGSAGETYNEQFF. The CDR3 DNA reads as TGTGCCAGCAGCGTAGGGTCTGCGGGAGAGACCTACAATGAGCAGTTCTTC.

This clonotype appeared many times. The chain has TRBV10-3 and TRBJ2-1; 11 bases are shared with TRBD2. Germline V lookup: CDR1 ENHRY, CDR2 SYGVKD. The CDR3 extends over 17 amino acids. The J segment lost 4 bases and the V segment lost 2 bases, leaving 7 bases of the junction unmatched. The CDR3 reads CAISEVGSGRDYNEQFF. CDR3 in DNA: TGTGCCATCAGTGAGGTCGGTAGCGGGAGGGATTACAATGAGCAGTTCTTC.

This clonotype was seen many times. The genes are TRBV12-3 or TRBV12-4 and TRBJ1-5; 9 bases line up with TRBD1. V was pared by 4 bases and J by 7 bases, with 5 bases of the junction left unmatched. The CDR3 runs to 14 residues. CDR3 region: CASSSPTGGQPQHF. The CDR3 nucleotides are TGTGCCAGCAGTTCCCCGACAGGGGGACAGCCCCAGCATTTT.

This clonotype was detected ten times or more. The rearrangement uses TRBV20-1 and TRBJ2-7; no clear D gene. CDR3 length: 13 amino acids. Germline CDR1 DFQATT, CDR2 SNEGSKA (reference sequence). The V end was cut by 8 bases, the J end by 4 bases, with 18 bases between. The DNA for the CDR3 is TGCAGTTCTAAAGGTCCGTCGACTTACGAGCAGTACTTC. It yields the protein CSSKGPSTYEQYF.

The table lists this clonotype with many counts. The chain uses TRBV5-1 and TRBJ2-3; the match to TRBD2 covers 9 bases. The CDR3 spans 15 residues. CDR1 SGHRS and CDR2 YFSETQ come from the germline V gene. The trim removed 3 bases at V and 0 bases at J, leaving 2 bases unmatched. CDR3 bases: TGCGCCAGCAGCTCCGCGGGGGGGAGCACAGATACGCAGTATTTT. Protein: CASSSAGGSTDTQYF.

Many counts were recorded for this clonotype. The genes are TRBV5-1 and TRBJ2-3; TRBD2 matches at 9 bases. CDR3 length equals 16 residues. The germline V gene encodes CDR1 SGHRS and CDR2 YFSETQ. V lost 0 bases, J lost 2 bases, and 4 bases stayed unmatched. This CDR3 reads CASSLVSSGDTDTQYF. The CDR3 nucleotides are TGCGCCAGCAGCTTGGTTTCTAGCGGGGACACAGATACGCAGTATTTT.

This clonotype has ten or more counts. This chain links TRBV12-3 or TRBV12-4 with TRBJ1-1; maybe TRBD1 (6 bases). Trimming took off 3 bases at V and 1 base at J, with 12 bases between the two ends. The length of the CDR3 is 15 residues. The CDR3 protein is CASSFLGQPNTEAFF. The CDR3 coding sequence is TGTGCCAGCAGTTTCTTAGGACAGCCGAACACTGAAGCTTTCTTT.

This CDR3 reads CASAGYGDEQFF. The CDR3 DNA reads TGTGCCAGTGCGGGGTACGGCGATGAGCAGTTCTTC. The rearrangement joins TRBV13 to TRBJ2-1, with a tentative D call TRBD2 (6 bases). The CDR3 runs to 12 residues. The V end was cut by 9 bases, the J end by 8 bases, with 14 bases between. Germline V gene sequence: CDR1 PRHDT, CDR2 FYEKMQ (reference sequence).

This clonotype was counted at least ten times. This chain uses TRBV12-3 or TRBV12-4 with TRBJ2-7; 15 positions match TRBD2. The trim removed 6 bases at V and 4 bases at J, leaving 7 bases unmatched. The CDR3 has 16 residues. In nucleotides, the CDR3 is TGTGCCAGCAGCTCGGGACTAGCGGGAGGTTGGTACGAGCAGTACTTC. Residues: CASSSGLAGGWYEQYF.